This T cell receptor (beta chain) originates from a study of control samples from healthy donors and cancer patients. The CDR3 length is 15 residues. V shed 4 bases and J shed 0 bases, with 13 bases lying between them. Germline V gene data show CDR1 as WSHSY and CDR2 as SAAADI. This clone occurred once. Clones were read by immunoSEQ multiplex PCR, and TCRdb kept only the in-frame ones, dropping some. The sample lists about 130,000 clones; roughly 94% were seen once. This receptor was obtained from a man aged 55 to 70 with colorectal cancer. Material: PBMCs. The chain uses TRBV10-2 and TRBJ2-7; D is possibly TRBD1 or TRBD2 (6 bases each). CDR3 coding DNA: TGCGCCAGCAGTGTACGGGGGCGACGCTCCTACGAGCAGTACTTC. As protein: CASSVRGRRSYEQYF.